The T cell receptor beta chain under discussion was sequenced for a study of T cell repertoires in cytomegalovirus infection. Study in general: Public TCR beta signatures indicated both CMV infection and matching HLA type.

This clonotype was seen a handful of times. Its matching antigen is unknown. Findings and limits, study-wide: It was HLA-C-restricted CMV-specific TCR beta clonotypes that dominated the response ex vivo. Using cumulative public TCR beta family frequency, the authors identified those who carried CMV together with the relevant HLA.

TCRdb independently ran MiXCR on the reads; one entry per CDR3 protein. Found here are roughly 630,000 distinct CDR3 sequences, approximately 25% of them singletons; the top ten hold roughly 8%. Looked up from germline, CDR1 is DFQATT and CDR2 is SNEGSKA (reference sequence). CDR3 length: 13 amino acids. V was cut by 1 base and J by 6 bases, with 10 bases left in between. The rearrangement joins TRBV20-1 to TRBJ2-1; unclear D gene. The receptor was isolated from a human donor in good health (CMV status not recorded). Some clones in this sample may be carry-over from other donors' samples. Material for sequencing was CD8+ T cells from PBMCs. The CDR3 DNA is TGCAGTGCTAGAGCCGACTCCGTCAATGAGCAGTTCTTC. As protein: CSARADSVNEQFF.